This TCR beta chain stems from a study of lymphopenia after photon versus proton radiotherapy. Study observations and caveats: A bigger post-nadir fall in TCR diversity correlated inversely with survival time in deceased patients.

TCRdb's copy holds only in-frame clones and misses some; the assay was immunoSEQ multiplex PCR. The sample carries about 24,000 clones, roughly 84% recorded once. This CDR3 region has 14 residues. Concerning this clone itself: Its antigen is currently unknown.

This sequence originates from a man aged 40-49 years with gastric cancer. The chain carries TRBV21-1 and TRBJ2-7; the listed D gene, TRBD2, was not tested against the DNA. TRBV21-1 is reported as a pseudogene. Specimen: peripheral blood, collected from a patient treated with photon-based radiotherapy. Here the CDR3 DNA reads TGTGCCAGCAGCAAAAATAGGAGCTCCTACGAGCAGTACTTC. Amino acids: CASSKNRSSYEQYF.